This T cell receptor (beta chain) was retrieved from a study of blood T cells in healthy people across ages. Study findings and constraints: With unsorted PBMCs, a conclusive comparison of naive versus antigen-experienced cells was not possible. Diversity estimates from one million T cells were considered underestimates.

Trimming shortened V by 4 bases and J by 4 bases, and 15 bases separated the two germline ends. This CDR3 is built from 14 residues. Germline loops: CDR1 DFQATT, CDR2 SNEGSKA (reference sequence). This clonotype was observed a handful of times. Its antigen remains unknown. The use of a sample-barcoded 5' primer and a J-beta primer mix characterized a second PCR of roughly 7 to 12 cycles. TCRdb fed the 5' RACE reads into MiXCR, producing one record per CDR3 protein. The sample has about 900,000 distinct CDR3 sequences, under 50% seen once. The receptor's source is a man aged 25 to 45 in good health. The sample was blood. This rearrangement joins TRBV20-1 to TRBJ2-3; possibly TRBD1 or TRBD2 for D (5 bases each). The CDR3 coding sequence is TGCAGTGCTACCGGGACCGACGTGCCAGATACGCAGTATTTT. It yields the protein CSATGTDVPDTQYF.